This TCR beta chain was profiled in a study of patients with pleural tuberculosis (dated by TCRdb to the mid-2010s). This clonotype was seen many times. Its antigen is still unknown. Its ends do not fully match the called genes, so a read error is possible. The reads were generated on an Illumina Genome Analyzer IIx. The public reads were quality trimmed at Q25 with fastp and then assembled into clones with MiXCR by TCRdb, keeping productive beta chains. Each CDR3 protein appears once, grouped with its most common genes and DNA. Across this sample there are 29,000 or so distinct CDR3 sequences, with 18% seen only once. The top ten constitute 3% to 4% of the sample. CDR1 and CDR2 were assigned from the germline V gene as SNHLY and FYNNEI. Including cysteine and phenylalanine, the CDR3 has 13 amino acids. Only CDR3 DNA is held: 39 bases, read in frame from base 1.

This TCR was recovered from a human donor with pleural tuberculosis. The chain joins TRBV2 to TRBJ2-5; the D gene may be TRBD1 or TRBD2, since each aligns over 7 bases. The sequenced sample consisted of peripheral blood. Read as DNA, the sequence is TGTGCCAGCAGCGAAGGCAGGGGGGGGACCCAGTACTTC. The encoded protein is CASSEGRGGTQYF.